The clone carrying this T cell receptor (beta chain) was counted a single time. A junction end diverges from the germline sequence, so it may reflect a read error. A multiplex PCR was run with 60 Vbeta primers and 13 Jbeta primers. Sequenced by immunoSEQ multiplex PCR; TCRdb stores in-frame clones only, minus some. The sample lists around 150,000 clones; roughly 78% were seen once. The sample comes from a study of cytomegalovirus exposure and HLA in healthy donors. At the level of the study: Earlier sequencing of 150 million to 200 million T cells yielded roughly 100 million unique TCR beta sequences.

CDR1 and CDR2 from the germline V gene are SSHAT and FNYEAQ (reference sequence). CDR3 length: 15 residues. The sequencing input was PBMCs. This clonotype was obtained from a man aged 35 to 55 in good health and CMV-seronegative. The rearrangement uses TRBV7-7 and TRBJ2-2; TRBD1 is a possible D gene (7 bases). CDR3 sequence (DNA): TGTGCTAGCAGCCCCAGGGGGACTAACACCGGGGAGCTGTTTTTT. This sequence encodes CASSPRGTNTGELFF.